These T cell receptor beta chains were read from a single sample in a study of shared clonotypes between healthy human individuals. Some clones are missing from TCRdb's copy, which holds only in-frame ones; the method was immunoSEQ multiplex PCR. The table has roughly 2 million clones, roughly 95% seen once. Sequences were obtained from naive CD4+ T cells sorted from blood. The receptors were gathered from a young man in good health. Each CDR3 is given with its conserved first and last residue. D genes are given only for firm matches. The size field is filled for only some rows; it gives once, few, many or a size class.

v_call,j_call,clone_size,d_call,cdr3_nt,cdr3_aa
TRBV30,TRBJ1-1,few,.,TGTGCCTGGAGTAGGGAGAACAGAAGAATGAACACTGAAGCTTTCTTT,CAWSRENRRMNTEAFF
TRBV25-1,TRBJ2-5,.,TRBD1,TGTGCCAGCAGCATCGACAGGGTGGAAGAGACCCAGTACTTC,CASSIDRVEETQYF
TRBV5-1,TRBJ2-7,.,.,TGCGCCAGCAGCCCCGGTACTTGGGTGTACGAGCAGTACTTC,CASSPGTWVYEQYF
TRBV4-3,TRBJ2-1,.,.,TGCGCCAGCAGCCACGGAGGGTATGAGCAGTTCTTC,CASSHGGYEQFF
TRBV11-3,TRBJ2-1,.,.,TGTGCCAGCAGCTTAGGGCAGGGTACCCACAATGAGCAGTTCTTC,CASSLGQGTHNEQFF
TRBV2,TRBJ1-3,once,.,TGTGCCAGCACTGAGACTGATTTCGGAAACACCATATATTTT,CASTETDFGNTIYF
TRBV5-4,TRBJ2-5,.,TRBD2,TGTGCCAGCAGCCTACCGACTAGCGGTCAAGAGACCCAGTACTTC,CASSLPTSGQETQYF
TRBV28,TRBJ1-5,.,TRBD1,TGTGCCAGCAGCCCCCCGGACAGGGTCCGTCAGCCCCAGCATTTT,CASSPPDRVRQPQHF
TRBV7-2,TRBJ1-6,.,.,TGTGCCAGCAGCAGCGGACAGACCTATAATTCACCCCTCCACTTT,CASSSGQTYNSPLHF
TRBV4-1,TRBJ2-7,.,TRBD1,TGCGCCAGCAGCCAAGGCGAACAGGGGCCTTATTACGAGCAGTACTTC,CASSQGEQGPYYEQYF
TRBV14,TRBJ2-3,.,.,TGTGCCAGCAGCCGGGACACCAGCACAGATACGCAGTATTTT,CASSRDTSTDTQYF
TRBV6-6,TRBJ1-1,many,.,TGTGCCACCCTTTCAGGGAGCGCTGAAGCTTTCTTT,CATLSGSAEAFF
TRBV19,TRBJ1-2,.,.,TGTGCCACTTACCCCGCCGGGTCCAACTATGGCTACACCTTC,CATYPAGSNYGYTF
TRBV30,TRBJ2-2,.,TRBD1,TGTGCCTGGTCGACAGGGGTCACCGGGGAGCTGTTTTTT,CAWSTGVTGELFF
TRBV6-1,TRBJ2-7,once,TRBD2,TGTGCCAGCGGGAGGGCCGGAGCCTACGAGCAGTACTTC,CASGRAGAYEQYF
TRBV7-6,TRBJ2-2,.,TRBD1,TGTGCCAGCAGTTCCGGGACAGTTAACACCGGGGAGCTGTTTTTT,CASSSGTVNTGELFF
TRBV28,TRBJ1-5,.,.,TGTGCCAGCAGCGGGGCCCCGGGCAATCAGCCCCAGCATTTT,CASSGAPGNQPQHF
TRBV10-1,TRBJ2-1,.,.,TGCGCCAGCAGTGGTAACAGGGGTAGCGGGGAAGACAATGAGCAGTTCTTC,CASSGNRGSGEDNEQFF
TRBV7-2,TRBJ2-1,.,.,TGTGCCAGCAGCTTAACCGGGACCTTGGGCGATGAGCAGTTCTTC,CASSLTGTLGDEQFF
TRBV4-1,TRBJ1-1,.,.,TGCGCCAGCAGCGGTCCGGGGTCGAACACTGAAGCTTTCTTT,CASSGPGSNTEAFF
TRBV18,TRBJ1-5,.,.,TGTGCCAGCTCACCTTCGACAGGTTTCAATCAGCCCCAGCATTTT,CASSPSTGFNQPQHF
TRBV28,TRBJ1-4,.,TRBD1,TGTGCCAGCAGTTTATGGGACAGGGATGAAAAACTGTTTTTT,CASSLWDRDEKLFF
TRBV10-2,TRBJ2-7,.,.,TGCGCCAGCAGTGAGTCTAAGCGGAGACACTACGAGCAGTACTTC,CASSESKRRHYEQYF
TRBV4-3,TRBJ2-7,few,TRBD2,TGCGCCAGCAGCCAAGGGACTAGCGGTACCTACGAGCAGTACTTC,CASSQGTSGTYEQYF
TRBV6-1,TRBJ1-2,.,.,TGTGCCAGCACCCAGGGAAGCGGCTACACCTTC,CASTQGSGYTF
TRBV7-9,TRBJ2-7,.,.,TGTGCCAGCAGCCCTCTCGCGGACGAGCAGTACTTC,CASSPLADEQYF
TRBV28,TRBJ2-5,.,.,TGTGCCAGCAGTTTGCTGCGGGGAAGAGAGACCCAGTACTTC,CASSLLRGRETQYF
TRBV4-3,TRBJ2-7,.,.,TGCGCCAGCAGCCAAGGACCGAGCTCCTACGAGCAGTACTTC,CASSQGPSSYEQYF
TRBV7-2,TRBJ2-4,.,.,TGTGCCAGCAGCTTAGCGGGGGGGCAGGCCAAAAACATTCAGTACTTC,CASSLAGGQAKNIQYF
TRBV9,TRBJ1-2,.,.,TGTGCCAGCAGCGTAGGGGTGGGACCGCACTATGGCTACACCTTC,CASSVGVGPHYGYTF
TRBV11-3,TRBJ2-7,.,TRBD1,TGTGCCAGCAGCTTAGCCCGAACGACAGGGGTCCCGATCGAGCAGTACTTC,CASSLARTTGVPIEQYF
TRBV7-7,TRBJ1-6,.,TRBD1,TGTGCTAGCAGCTTAGCGCGGACAGGGGATTCACCCCTCCACTTT,CASSLARTGDSPLHF
TRBV7-2,TRBJ2-3,once,TRBD2,TGTGCCAGCAGCCTTAGCGGGAGCCCCTCGGCAGATACGCAGTATTTT,CASSLSGSPSADTQYF
TRBV4-1,TRBJ1-3,.,.,TGCGCCAGCAGCCAAGATCTTTTCGGATCTGGAAACACCATATATTTT,CASSQDLFGSGNTIYF
TRBV2,TRBJ2-5,.,.,TGTGCCAGCAGTGGGGGAGTTGGCCAAGAGACCCAGTACTTC,CASSGGVGQETQYF
TRBV6-1,TRBJ2-7,.,TRBD1,TGTGCCAGCAGTGCCCCGGGACAGGGTGCCTACGAGCAGTACTTC,CASSAPGQGAYEQYF
TRBV10-1,TRBJ2-2,.,.,TGCGCCAGCAGTGAGTCGGCTACAAACACCGGGGAGCTGTTTTTT,CASSESATNTGELFF
TRBV18,TRBJ2-7,.,.,TGTGCCAGCTCACCCGTTACAGGGATCCACGAGCAGTACTTC,CASSPVTGIHEQYF
TRBV29-1,TRBJ2-5,.,TRBD2,TGCAGCGTTGAAGTGTCACTAGCGGGGACCCCCAAGGAAGAGACCCAGTACTTC,CSVEVSLAGTPKEETQYF
TRBV12-5,TRBJ2-6,.,.,TGTGCTAGTGGCGAAGGGGCGGCAGGGGCCAACGTCCTGACTTTC,CASGEGAAGANVLTF
TRBV13,TRBJ2-7,.,.,TGTGCCAGCAGCCTCATGGGACGGCTTTACGAGCAGTACTTC,CASSLMGRLYEQYF
TRBV4-3,TRBJ2-7,once,TRBD2,TGCGCCAGCAGCCAAGAGGCGGGAGCTTCCTACGAGCAGTACTTC,CASSQEAGASYEQYF
TRBV2,TRBJ2-1,.,TRBD2,TGTGCCAGCAGGGGACTAGCGGGAGAGGTCAATGAGCAGTTCTTC,CASRGLAGEVNEQFF
TRBV30,TRBJ2-7,.,TRBD1,TGTGCCTGGAGTGTAGACAGGGGCGCCTACGAGCAGTACTTC,CAWSVDRGAYEQYF
TRBV7-6,TRBJ2-5,.,.,TGTGCCAGCAGCTCCCCTCAGGGAATACAAGAGACCCAGTACTTC,CASSSPQGIQETQYF
TRBV5-4,TRBJ2-7,.,.,TGTGCCAGCAGCTCTGGCCAGGGGATACACTACGAGCAGTACTTC,CASSSGQGIHYEQYF
TRBV2,TRBJ1-5,.,.,TGTGCCAGCAGTGGGGCCAGGAATAGCAATCAGCCCCAGCATTTT,CASSGARNSNQPQHF
TRBV9,TRBJ2-5,.,TRBD2,TGTGCCAGCAGCGGACCGGGACTAGCGGGAGTCCGAGGAGAGACCCAGTACTTC,CASSGPGLAGVRGETQYF
TRBV19,TRBJ2-2,.,.,TGTGCCAGTAGTCCCCGCTATGGGGCGGGCACCGGGGAGCTGTTTTTT,CASSPRYGAGTGELFF
TRBV10-3,TRBJ2-1,.,TRBD2,TGTGCCATCAGTGCTACTAGCGGGCGAGGTTACAATGAGCAGTTCTTC,CAISATSGRGYNEQFF
TRBV19,TRBJ2-2,.,.,TGTGCCAGTAGTACAAATTACAGGGCGAGCGGGGAGCTGTTTTTT,CASSTNYRASGELFF
TRBV30,TRBJ2-5,.,TRBD2,TGTGCCTGGAGTGTCACTAGCGGGCACCAAGAGACCCAGTACTTC,CAWSVTSGHQETQYF
TRBV2,TRBJ2-2,.,TRBD1,TGTGCCAGCAGAGGGACAGCCGCGAACACCGGGGAGCTGTTTTTT,CASRGTAANTGELFF
TRBV5-6,TRBJ2-2,.,.,TGTGCCAGCAGCTTGGGTCCCCCTGAGACCGGGGAGCTGTTTTTT,CASSLGPPETGELFF
TRBV7-9,TRBJ1-5,.,TRBD1,TGTGCCAGCAGCTCCCGGGACAGGGCCGGCAATCAGCCCCAGCATTTT,CASSSRDRAGNQPQHF
TRBV4-3,TRBJ2-1,.,.,TGCGCCAGCAGCCAAGATGGGCTTTGGGGAAGCGATGAGCAGTTCTTC,CASSQDGLWGSDEQFF